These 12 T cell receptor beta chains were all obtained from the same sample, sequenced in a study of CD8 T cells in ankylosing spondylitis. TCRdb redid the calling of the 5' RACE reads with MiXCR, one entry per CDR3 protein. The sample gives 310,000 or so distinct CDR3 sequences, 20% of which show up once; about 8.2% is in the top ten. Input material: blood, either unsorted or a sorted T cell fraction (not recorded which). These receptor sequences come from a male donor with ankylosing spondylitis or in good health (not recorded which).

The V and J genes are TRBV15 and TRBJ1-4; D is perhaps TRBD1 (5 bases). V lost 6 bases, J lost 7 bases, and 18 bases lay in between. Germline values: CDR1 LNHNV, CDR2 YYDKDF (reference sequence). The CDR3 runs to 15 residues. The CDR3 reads CATSRSRGGFEKLFF. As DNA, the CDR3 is TGTGCCACCAGTCGATCCCGGGGGGGATTTGAAAAACTGTTTTTT. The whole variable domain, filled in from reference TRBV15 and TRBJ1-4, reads DAMVIQNPRYQVTQFGKPVTLSCSQTLNHNVMYWYQQKSSQAPKLLFHYYDKDFNNEADTPDNFQSRRPNTSFCFLDIRSPGLGDTAMYLCATSRSRGGFEKLFFGSGTQLSVL.

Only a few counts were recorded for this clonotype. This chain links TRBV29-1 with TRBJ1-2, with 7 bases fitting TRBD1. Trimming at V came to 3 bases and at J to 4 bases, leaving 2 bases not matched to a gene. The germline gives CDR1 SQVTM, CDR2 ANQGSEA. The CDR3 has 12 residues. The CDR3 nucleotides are TGCAGCGTTGAGGCAGGGGGCTATGGCTACACCTTC. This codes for CSVEAGGYGYTF. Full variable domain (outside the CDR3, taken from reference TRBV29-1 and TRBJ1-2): SAVISQKPSRDICQRGTSLTIQCQVDSQVTMMFWYRQQPGQSLTLIATANQGSEATYESGFVIDKFPISRPNLTFSTLTVSNMSPEDSSIYLCSVEAGGYGYTFGSGTRLTVV.

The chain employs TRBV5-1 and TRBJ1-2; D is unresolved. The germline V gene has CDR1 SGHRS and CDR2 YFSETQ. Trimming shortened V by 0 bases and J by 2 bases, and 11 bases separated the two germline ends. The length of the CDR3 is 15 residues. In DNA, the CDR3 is TGCGCCAGCAGCTTGGAGGCAGCCCCGAACTATGGCTACACCTTC. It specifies CASSLEAAPNYGYTF.

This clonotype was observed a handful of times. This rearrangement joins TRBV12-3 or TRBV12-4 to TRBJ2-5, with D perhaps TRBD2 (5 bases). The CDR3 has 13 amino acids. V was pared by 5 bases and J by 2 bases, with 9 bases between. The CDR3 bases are TGTGCCAGCAGTATCCCGGGACAAGAGACCCAGTACTTC. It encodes CASSIPGQETQYF.

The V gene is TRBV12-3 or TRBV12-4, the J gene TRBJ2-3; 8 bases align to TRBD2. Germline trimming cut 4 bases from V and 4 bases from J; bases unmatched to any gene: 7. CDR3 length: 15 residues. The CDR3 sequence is CASSSGGGLADTQYF. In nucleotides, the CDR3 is TGTGCCAGCAGTTCGGGGGGGGGGTTAGCAGATACGCAGTATTTT.

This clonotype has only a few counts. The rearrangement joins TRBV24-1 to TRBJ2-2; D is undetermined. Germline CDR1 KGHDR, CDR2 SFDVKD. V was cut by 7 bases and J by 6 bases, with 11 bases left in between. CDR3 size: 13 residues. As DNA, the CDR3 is TGTGCCACCAGCGAGACACTTGCCGGGGAGCTGTTTTTT. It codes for CATSETLAGELFF.

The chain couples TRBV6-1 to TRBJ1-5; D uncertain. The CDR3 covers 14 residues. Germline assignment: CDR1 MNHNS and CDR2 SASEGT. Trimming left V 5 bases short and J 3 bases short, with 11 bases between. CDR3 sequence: CASSPQRINQPQHF. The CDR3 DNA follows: TGTGCCAGCAGTCCTCAGAGAATCAATCAGCCCCAGCATTTT.

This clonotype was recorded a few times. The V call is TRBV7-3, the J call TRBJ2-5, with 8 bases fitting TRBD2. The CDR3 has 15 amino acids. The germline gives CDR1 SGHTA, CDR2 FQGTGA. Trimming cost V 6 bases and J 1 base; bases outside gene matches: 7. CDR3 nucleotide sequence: TGTGCCAGCAGTCCCGGGGGGGCAATCCAAGAGACCCAGTACTTC. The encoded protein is CASSPGGAIQETQYF.

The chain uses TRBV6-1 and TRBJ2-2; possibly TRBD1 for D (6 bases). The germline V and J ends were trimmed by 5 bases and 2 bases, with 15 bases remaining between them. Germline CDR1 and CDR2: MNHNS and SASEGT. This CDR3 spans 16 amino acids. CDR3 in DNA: TGTGCCAGCAGTCCCACCCCGGACAGAAACACCGGGGAGCTGTTTTTT. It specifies CASSPTPDRNTGELFF.

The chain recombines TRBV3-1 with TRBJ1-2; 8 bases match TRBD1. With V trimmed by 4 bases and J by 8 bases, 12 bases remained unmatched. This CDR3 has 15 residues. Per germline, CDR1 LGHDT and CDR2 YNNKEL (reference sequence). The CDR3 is CASSPGQGPLSGYTF. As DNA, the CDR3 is TGTGCCAGCAGCCCCGGACAGGGCCCACTCAGCGGCTACACCTTC.

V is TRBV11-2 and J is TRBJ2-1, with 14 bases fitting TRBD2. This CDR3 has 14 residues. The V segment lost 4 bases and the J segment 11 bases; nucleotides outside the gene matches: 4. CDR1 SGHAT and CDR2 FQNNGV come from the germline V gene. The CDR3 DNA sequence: TGTGCCAGCAGCTCCGGGACTAGCGGGGGTAAGCAGTTCTTC. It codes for CASSSGTSGGKQFF.

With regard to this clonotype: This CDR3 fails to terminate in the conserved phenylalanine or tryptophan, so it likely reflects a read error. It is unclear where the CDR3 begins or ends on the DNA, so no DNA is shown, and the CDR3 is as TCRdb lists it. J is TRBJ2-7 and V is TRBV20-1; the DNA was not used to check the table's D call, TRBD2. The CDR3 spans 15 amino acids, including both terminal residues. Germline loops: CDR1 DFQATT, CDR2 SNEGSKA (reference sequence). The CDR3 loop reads CSARPTGGISGGTMT.